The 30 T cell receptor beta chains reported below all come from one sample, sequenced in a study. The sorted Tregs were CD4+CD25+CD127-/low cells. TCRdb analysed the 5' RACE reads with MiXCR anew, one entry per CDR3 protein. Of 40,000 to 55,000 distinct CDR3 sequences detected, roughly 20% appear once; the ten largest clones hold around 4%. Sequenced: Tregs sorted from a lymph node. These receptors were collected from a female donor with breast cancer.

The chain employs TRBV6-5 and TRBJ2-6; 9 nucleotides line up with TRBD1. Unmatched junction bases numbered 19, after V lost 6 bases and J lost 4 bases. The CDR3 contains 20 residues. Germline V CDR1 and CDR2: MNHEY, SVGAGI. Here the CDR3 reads CASSHTPSRDRASGANVLTF. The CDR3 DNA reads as TGTGCCAGCAGCCACACGCCCTCCCGGGACAGGGCGTCCGGGGCCAACGTCCTGACTTTC.

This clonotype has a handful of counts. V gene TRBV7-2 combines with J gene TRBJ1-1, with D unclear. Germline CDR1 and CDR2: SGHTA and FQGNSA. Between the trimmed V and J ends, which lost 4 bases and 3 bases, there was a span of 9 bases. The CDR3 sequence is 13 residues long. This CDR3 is CASSSLRYTEAFF. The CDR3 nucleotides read TGTGCCAGCAGCTCGCTCAGGTACACTGAAGCTTTCTTT.

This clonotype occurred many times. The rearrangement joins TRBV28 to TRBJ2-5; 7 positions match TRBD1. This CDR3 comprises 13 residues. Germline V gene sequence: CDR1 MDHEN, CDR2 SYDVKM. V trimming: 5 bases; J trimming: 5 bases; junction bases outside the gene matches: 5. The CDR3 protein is CASSADRDETQYF. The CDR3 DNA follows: TGTGCCAGCAGTGCCGACAGGGATGAGACCCAGTACTTC.

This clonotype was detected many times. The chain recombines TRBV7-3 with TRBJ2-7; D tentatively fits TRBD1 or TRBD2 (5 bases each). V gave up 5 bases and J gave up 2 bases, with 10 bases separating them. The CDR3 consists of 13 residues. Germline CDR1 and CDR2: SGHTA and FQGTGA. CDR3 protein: CASSRDQTYEQYF. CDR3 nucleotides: TGTGCCAGCAGCCGGGACCAAACCTACGAGCAGTACTTC.

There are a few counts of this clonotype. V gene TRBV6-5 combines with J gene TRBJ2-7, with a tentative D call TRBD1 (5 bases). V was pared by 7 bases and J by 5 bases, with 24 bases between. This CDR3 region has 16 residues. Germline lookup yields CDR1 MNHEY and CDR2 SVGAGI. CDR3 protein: CASTRTLKRRMDEQYF. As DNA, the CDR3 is TGTGCCAGCACTCGGACACTTAAACGTCGGATGGACGAGCAGTACTTC.

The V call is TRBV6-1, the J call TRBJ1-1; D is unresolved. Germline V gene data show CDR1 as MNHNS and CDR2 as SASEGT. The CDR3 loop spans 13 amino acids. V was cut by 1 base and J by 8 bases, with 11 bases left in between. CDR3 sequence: CASSEGLSAEAFF. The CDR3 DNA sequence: TGTGCCAGCAGTGAAGGATTGTCAGCAGAAGCTTTCTTT.

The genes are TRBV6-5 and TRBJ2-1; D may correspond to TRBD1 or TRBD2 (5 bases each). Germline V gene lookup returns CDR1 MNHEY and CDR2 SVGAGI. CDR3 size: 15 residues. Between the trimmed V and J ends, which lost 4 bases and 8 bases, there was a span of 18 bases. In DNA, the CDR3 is TGTGCCAGCAGTTCAGGGACCCCTTTGGTAGATGAGCAGTTCTTC. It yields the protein CASSSGTPLVDEQFF.

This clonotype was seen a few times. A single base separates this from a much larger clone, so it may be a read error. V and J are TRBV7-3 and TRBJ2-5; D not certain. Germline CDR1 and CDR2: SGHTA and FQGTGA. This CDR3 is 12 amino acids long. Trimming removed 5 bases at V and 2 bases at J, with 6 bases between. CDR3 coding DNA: TGTGCCAGCAGCGTAGGGCAAGAGACCCAGTACTTC. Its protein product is CASSVGQETQYF.

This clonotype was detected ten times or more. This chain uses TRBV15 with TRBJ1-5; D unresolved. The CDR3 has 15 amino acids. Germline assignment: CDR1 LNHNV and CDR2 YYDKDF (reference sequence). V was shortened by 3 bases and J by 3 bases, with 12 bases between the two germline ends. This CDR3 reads CATSSGAGFNQPQHF. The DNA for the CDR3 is TGTGCCACCAGCAGCGGTGCGGGGTTCAATCAGCCCCAGCATTTT.

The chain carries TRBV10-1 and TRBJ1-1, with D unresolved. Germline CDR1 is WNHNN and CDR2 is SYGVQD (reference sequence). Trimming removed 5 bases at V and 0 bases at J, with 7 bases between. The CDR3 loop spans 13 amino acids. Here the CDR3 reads CASSPQMNTEAFF. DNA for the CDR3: TGCGCCAGCAGTCCACAGATGAACACTGAAGCTTTCTTT.

CDR3 protein: CSVAGRGGDAGNTIYF. For the CDR3, the DNA is TGCAGCGTCGCCGGACGGGGAGGCGATGCTGGAAACACCATATATTTT. J is TRBJ1-3 and V is TRBV29-1; D is unresolved. The CDR3 spans 16 residues. Trimming stripped 6 bases from V and 2 bases from J, with 20 bases between. CDR1 is SQVTM, CDR2 ANQGSEA, per germline.

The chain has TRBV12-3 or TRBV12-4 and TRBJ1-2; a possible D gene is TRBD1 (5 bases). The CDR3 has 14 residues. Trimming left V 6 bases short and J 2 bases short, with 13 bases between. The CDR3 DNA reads TGTGCCAGCAGCCTCAGGGAGGAGAACTATGGCTACACCTTC. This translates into CASSLREENYGYTF.

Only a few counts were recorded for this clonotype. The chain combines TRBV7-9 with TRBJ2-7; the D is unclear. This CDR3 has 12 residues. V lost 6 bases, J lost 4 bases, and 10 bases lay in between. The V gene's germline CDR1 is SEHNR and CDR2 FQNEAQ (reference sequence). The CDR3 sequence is CASSVDQYEQYF. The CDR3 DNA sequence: TGTGCCAGCAGTGTGGACCAATACGAGCAGTACTTC.

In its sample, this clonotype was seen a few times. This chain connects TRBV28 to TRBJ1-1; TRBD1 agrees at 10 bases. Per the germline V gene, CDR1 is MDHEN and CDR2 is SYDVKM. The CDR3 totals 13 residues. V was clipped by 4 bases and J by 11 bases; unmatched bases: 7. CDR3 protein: CASSSTGGVGAFF. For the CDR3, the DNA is TGTGCCAGCAGTTCGACAGGGGGCGTGGGGGCTTTCTTT.

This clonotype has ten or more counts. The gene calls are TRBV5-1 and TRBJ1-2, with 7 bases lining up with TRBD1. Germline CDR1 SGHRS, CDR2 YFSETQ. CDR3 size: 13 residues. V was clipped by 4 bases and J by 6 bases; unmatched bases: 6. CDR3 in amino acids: CASSLFTGDGYTF. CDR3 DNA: TGCGCCAGCAGCCTTTTTACAGGGGATGGCTACACCTTC.

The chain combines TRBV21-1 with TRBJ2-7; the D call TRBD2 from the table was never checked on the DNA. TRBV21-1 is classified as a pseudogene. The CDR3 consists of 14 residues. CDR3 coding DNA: TGTGCCAGCAGTATGCTAGCGGGAGAACACGAGCAGTACTTC. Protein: CASSMLAGEHEQYF.

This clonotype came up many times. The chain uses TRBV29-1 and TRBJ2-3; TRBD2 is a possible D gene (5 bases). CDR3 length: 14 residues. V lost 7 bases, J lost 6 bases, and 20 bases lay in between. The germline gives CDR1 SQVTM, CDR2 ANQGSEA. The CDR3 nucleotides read TGCAGCGCCGGAGTGGGAGATATCGCTGATACGCAGTATTTT. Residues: CSAGVGDIADTQYF.

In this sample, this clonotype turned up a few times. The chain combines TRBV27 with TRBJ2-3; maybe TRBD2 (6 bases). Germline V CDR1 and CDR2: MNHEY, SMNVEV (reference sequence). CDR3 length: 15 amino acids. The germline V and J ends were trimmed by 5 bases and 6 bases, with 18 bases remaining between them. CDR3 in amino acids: CASSPRVAEVDTQYF. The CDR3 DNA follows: TGTGCCAGCAGTCCCAGGGTAGCGGAGGTGGATACGCAGTATTTT.

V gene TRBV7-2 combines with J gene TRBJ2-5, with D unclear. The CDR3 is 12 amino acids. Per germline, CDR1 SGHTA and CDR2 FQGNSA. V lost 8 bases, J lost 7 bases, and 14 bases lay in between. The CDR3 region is CASGNSAGTQYF. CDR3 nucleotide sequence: TGTGCCAGCGGCAACTCGGCTGGGACCCAGTACTTC.

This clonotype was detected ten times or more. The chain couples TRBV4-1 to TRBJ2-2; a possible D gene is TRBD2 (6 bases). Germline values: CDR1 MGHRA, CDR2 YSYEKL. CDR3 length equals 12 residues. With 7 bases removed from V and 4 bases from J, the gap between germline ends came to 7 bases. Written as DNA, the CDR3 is TGCGCCAGCAAAGCGGGCACCGGGGAGCTGTTTTTT. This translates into CASKAGTGELFF.

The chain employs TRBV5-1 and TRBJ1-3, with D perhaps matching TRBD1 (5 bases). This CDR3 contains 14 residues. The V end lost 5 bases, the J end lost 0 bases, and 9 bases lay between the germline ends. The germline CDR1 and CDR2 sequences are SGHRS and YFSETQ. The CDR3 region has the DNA TGCGCCAGCAGATCCGACAGCTCTGGAAACACCATATATTTT. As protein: CASRSDSSGNTIYF. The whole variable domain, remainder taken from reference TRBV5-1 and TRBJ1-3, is KAGVTQTPRYLIKTRGQQVTLSCSPISGHRSVSWYQQTPGQGLQFLFEYFSETQRNKGNFPGRFSGRQFSNSRSEMNVSTLELGDSALYLCASRSDSSGNTIYFGEGSWLTVV.

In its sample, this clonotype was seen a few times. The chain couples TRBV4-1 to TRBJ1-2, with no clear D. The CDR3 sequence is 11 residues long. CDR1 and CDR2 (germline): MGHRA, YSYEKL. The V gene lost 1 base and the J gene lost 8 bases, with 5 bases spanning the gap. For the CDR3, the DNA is TGCGCCAGCAGCCAAGTGGGCGGCTACACCTTC. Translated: CASSQVGGYTF.

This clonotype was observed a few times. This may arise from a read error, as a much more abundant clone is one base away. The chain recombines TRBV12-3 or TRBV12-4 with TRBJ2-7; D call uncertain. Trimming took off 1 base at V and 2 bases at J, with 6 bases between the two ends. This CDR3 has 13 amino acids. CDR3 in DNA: TGTGCCAGCAGTTTAGTCTTCACCTACGAGCAGTACTTC. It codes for CASSLVFTYEQYF.

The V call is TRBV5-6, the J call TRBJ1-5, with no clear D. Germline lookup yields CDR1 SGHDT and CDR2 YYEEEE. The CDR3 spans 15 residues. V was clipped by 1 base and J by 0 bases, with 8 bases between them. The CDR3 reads CASSLLGDSNQPQHF. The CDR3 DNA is TGTGCCAGCAGCTTGCTTGGAGATAGCAATCAGCCCCAGCATTTT.

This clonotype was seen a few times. The CDR3 bases are TGTGCCAGCAGCCAAGTCTTTCCAGGGGGCTCCTCTGGAAACACCATATATTTT. Amino acid sequence: CASSQVFPGGSSGNTIYF. The V and J genes are TRBV4-2 and TRBJ1-3; 8 nucleotides agree with TRBD1. Per the germline V gene, CDR1 is LGHNA and CDR2 is YNFKEQ. The CDR3 sequence is 18 residues long. Trimming at V came to 1 base and at J to 0 bases, leaving 8 bases not matched to a gene.

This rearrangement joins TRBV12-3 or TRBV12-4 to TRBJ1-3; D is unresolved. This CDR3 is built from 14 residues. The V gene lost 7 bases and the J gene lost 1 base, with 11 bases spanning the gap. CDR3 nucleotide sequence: TGTGCCAGCAATCGTGGCCTGTCTGGAAACACCATATATTTT. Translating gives CASNRGLSGNTIYF.

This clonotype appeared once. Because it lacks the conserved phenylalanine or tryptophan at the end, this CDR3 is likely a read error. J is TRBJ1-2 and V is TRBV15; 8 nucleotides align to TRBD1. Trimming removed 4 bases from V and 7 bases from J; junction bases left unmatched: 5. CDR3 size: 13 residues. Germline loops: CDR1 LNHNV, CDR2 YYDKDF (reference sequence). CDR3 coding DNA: TGTGCCACCAGCAAACAGGGGGTCGGTGGCTACACCCTC. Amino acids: CATSKQGVGGYTL.

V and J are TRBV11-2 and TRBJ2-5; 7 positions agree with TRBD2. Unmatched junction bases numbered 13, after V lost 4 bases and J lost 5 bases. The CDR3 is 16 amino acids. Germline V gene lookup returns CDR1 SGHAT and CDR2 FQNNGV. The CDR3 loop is CASSSHASGRGETQYF. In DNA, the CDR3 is TGTGCCAGCAGCTCCCACGCTAGCGGCAGAGGTGAGACCCAGTACTTC.

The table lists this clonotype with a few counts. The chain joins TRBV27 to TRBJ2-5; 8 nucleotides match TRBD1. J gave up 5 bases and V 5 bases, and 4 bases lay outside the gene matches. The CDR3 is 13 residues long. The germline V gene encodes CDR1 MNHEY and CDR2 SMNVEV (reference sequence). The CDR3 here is CASSTGGSETQYF. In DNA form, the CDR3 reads TGTGCCAGCAGTACAGGGGGATCGGAGACCCAGTACTTC.

The CDR3 DNA reads as TGCGCCAGCAGCTTGGACAGACCGAACACTGAAGCTTTCTTT. Amino acid sequence: CASSLDRPNTEAFF. The rearrangement uses TRBV5-1 and TRBJ1-1; the D is unclear. Per the germline V gene, CDR1 is SGHRS and CDR2 is YFSETQ. CDR3 length: 14 residues. V lost 0 bases and J 1 base, leaving 7 bases between the germline ends.